This T cell receptor beta chain is from a study of blood T cell repertoires in COVID-19. In the study overall: Sites across the United States, Italy and Spain contributed samples from acute and convalescent COVID-19. PBMCs, B-cell-depleted T cells, or T cells were the source of the cDNA or gDNA that made up the material.

Original handling: From reference gene primer amplification, estimates of nucleated cell counts were derived. The repertoire was sequenced with immunoSEQ multiplex PCR; TCRdb's copy has only in-frame clones and lacks some. D and trimming come from the DNA, and the V and J calls and clone size come from that table. This sample yields under 300,000 clones, of which roughly 88% are seen a single time; around 1.5% belongs to the top ten. CDR1 and CDR2 (germline): PRHDT, FYEKMQ (reference sequence). The CDR3 covers 15 residues. The V and J ends lost 5 bases and 11 bases, in that order; junction bases with no gene match: 9.

The chain joins TRBV13 to TRBJ2-3, with 14 bases matching TRBD2. Sequencing was performed on peripheral blood. The TCR comes from a middle-aged woman who had recovered from COVID-19. CDR3 bases: TGTGCCAGCAGCCCACAGACTAGCGGGGGGGCTAAGCAGTATTTT. The encoded protein is CASSPQTSGGAKQYF.